This is a list of T cell receptor beta chains from one sample in a study of blood T cell repertoires in COVID-19. TCRdb keeps only in-frame clones here, not all; method: immunoSEQ multiplex PCR. This sample has roughly 86,000 clones, with about four fifths found just once. Sequencing input: peripheral blood. The origin of the receptors is a man aged 55 to 70 with acute or convalescent COVID-19. Each CDR3 is given with its conserved first and last residue. A D gene is named only where the DNA matches it firmly. Clone size is given for some rows only: seen once, a few or many times, or a class if the clone is expanded.

V: TRBV5-8; D: -; size: -; J: TRBJ2-5; DNA: TGTGCCAGCACCCTGCTCAGGGAAGAGACCCAGTACTTC; CDR3: CASTLLREETQYF
V: TRBV25-1; D: TRBD1; size: -; J: TRBJ1-2; DNA: TGTGCCAGCAGTGGCGTACAGGGGGCGCTCGGGTATGGCTACACCTTC; CDR3: CASSGVQGALGYGYTF
V: TRBV7-2; D: TRBD1; size: -; J: TRBJ2-2; DNA: TGTGCCAGCAGCTTAGTGACAGGGGGCACCGGGGAGCTGTTTTTT; CDR3: CASSLVTGGTGELFF
V: TRBV7-2; D: -; size: -; J: TRBJ2-3; DNA: TGTGCCAGCAGCTTCCCCCGATGGGGGGGCACAGATACGCAGTATTTT; CDR3: CASSFPRWGGTDTQYF
V: TRBV7-2; D: -; size: -; J: TRBJ2-2; DNA: TGTGCCAGCAGCGTCCGACAGAACCTTAACACCGGGGAGCTGTTTTTT; CDR3: CASSVRQNLNTGELFF
V: TRBV11-3; D: -; size: -; J: TRBJ2-3; DNA: TGTGCCAGCAGCCAAGGGGATTTCAGCACAGATACGCAGTATTTT; CDR3: CASSQGDFSTDTQYF
V: TRBV6-1; D: -; size: once; J: TRBJ2-5; DNA: TGTGCCAGCAGTGAAAGTAGCGCGGTATTAGAGACCCAGTACTTC; CDR3: CASSESSAVLETQYF
V: TRBV5-4; D: -; size: -; J: TRBJ1-2; DNA: TGTGCCAGCAGCTCTGGAGGGGTTGGCTACACCTTC; CDR3: CASSSGGVGYTF
V: TRBV19; D: -; size: -; J: TRBJ2-5; DNA: TGTGCCAGTAGTAGGAAAACAGGGAGCGGAGAGACCCAGTACTTC; CDR3: CASSRKTGSGETQYF
V: TRBV6-5; D: -; size: -; J: TRBJ2-7; DNA: TGTGCCAGCCGCCAAGGGGGCTCCTACGAGCAGTACTTC; CDR3: CASRQGGSYEQYF
V: TRBV13; D: TRBD1; size: -; J: TRBJ2-7; DNA: TGTGCCAGCAGCTTGGGGACAGGGGGCGCTTTTTACGAGCAGTACTTC; CDR3: CASSLGTGGAFYEQYF
V: TRBV5-1; D: TRBD2; size: -; J: TRBJ2-3; DNA: TGCGCCAGCAGCTTGGCGGCTAGCGGGGGGGCCTGGGATACGCAGTATTTT; CDR3: CASSLAASGGAWDTQYF
V: TRBV6-6; D: TRBD1; size: -; J: TRBJ1-2; DNA: TGTGCCAGCAGTTCCGGCCGGACAGGGGGCTATGGCTACACCTTC; CDR3: CASSSGRTGGYGYTF
V: TRBV6-5; D: -; size: -; J: TRBJ2-7; DNA: TGTGCCAGCACCTGGGGGGACAGTGACTACGAGCAGTACTTC; CDR3: CASTWGDSDYEQYF
V: TRBV29-1; D: TRBD1; size: -; J: TRBJ2-7; DNA: TGCAGCGTCCTCTATGTTGACAGGGCTGACGAGCAGTACTTC; CDR3: CSVLYVDRADEQYF
V: TRBV4-3; D: -; size: -; J: TRBJ1-6; DNA: TGCGCCAGCAGCCAAGGGGGGGACAATTCACCCCTCCACTTT; CDR3: CASSQGGDNSPLHF
V: TRBV7-9; D: -; size: few; J: TRBJ2-7; DNA: TGTGCCAGCAGCTTATATCGTGCCAGTTCATCCTACGAGCAGTACTTC; CDR3: CASSLYRASSSYEQYF
V: TRBV6-5; D: -; size: -; J: TRBJ1-1; DNA: TGTGCCAGCAGGCCGGTCAGGGGGAACACTGAAGCTTTCTTT; CDR3: CASRPVRGNTEAFF
V: TRBV19; D: -; size: once; J: TRBJ1-5; DNA: TGTGCCAGTATTGGGGGGGGCAATCAGCCCCAGCATTTT; CDR3: CASIGGGNQPQHF
V: TRBV6-5; D: -; size: -; J: TRBJ1-2; DNA: TGTGCCAGCAGTTACTTTCTATCGCATGGCTACACCTTC; CDR3: CASSYFLSHGYTF
V: TRBV7-3; D: -; size: -; J: TRBJ1-1; DNA: TGTGCCAGCAGCTTGTTGGGGGGAGATCAAGCTTTCTTT; CDR3: CASSLLGGDQAFF
V: TRBV30; D: -; size: -; J: TRBJ1-5; DNA: TGTGCCTGGAGTGTACAGGCAGGGCAGCCCCAGCATTTT; CDR3: CAWSVQAGQPQHF
V: TRBV6-5; D: -; size: few; J: TRBJ1-2; DNA: TGTGCCAGCAAACCCGGGACACTGTATGGCTACACCTTC; CDR3: CASKPGTLYGYTF
V: TRBV27; D: TRBD1; size: -; J: TRBJ1-2; DNA: TGTGCCAGCAAACAGGGGAACTATGGCTACACCTTC; CDR3: CASKQGNYGYTF
V: TRBV4-1; D: -; size: -; J: TRBJ2-7; DNA: TGCGCCAGCAGCCAAGATCGGGGTGAGCAGTACTTC; CDR3: CASSQDRGEQYF
V: TRBV2; D: TRBD1; size: -; J: TRBJ2-5; DNA: TGTGCCAGCAGTGAAGCGGCCTATCAGACAGGGTCACTACAAGAGACCCAGTACTTC; CDR3: CASSEAAYQTGSLQETQYF
V: TRBV10-3; D: -; size: -; J: TRBJ1-4; DNA: TGTGCCATCAGTGAGTCGTCCCAGAATGAAAAACTGTTTTTT; CDR3: CAISESSQNEKLFF
V: TRBV30; D: TRBD1; size: -; J: TRBJ2-3; DNA: TGTGCCTGGACACCGGGACAGGGGGCAGATACGCAGTATTTT; CDR3: CAWTPGQGADTQYF
V: TRBV24-1; D: -; size: -; J: TRBJ2-1; DNA: TGTGCCACCAGTGATCTCGGGGCGGCAGGGGTCTCTACTACTCGTAATGAGCAGTTCTTC; CDR3: CATSDLGAAGVSTTRNEQFF
V: TRBV5-6; D: TRBD1; size: -; J: TRBJ1-1; DNA: TGTGCCAGCAGCCTTCCCGGGACAGTCAACACTGAAGCTTTCTTT; CDR3: CASSLPGTVNTEAFF
V: TRBV7-8; D: -; size: -; J: TRBJ1-1; DNA: TGTGCCAGCAGCTTAGAACGGAGGGGGGGGATCGGCGGAGCTTTCTTT; CDR3: CASSLERRGGIGGAFF
V: TRBV6-2/TRBV6-3; D: -; size: once; J: TRBJ1-2; DNA: TGTGCCAGCAGTTGGGGGGGAGTGGACAGCTATGGCTACACCTTC; CDR3: CASSWGGVDSYGYTF
V: TRBV27; D: TRBD1; size: -; J: TRBJ1-1; DNA: TGTGCCAGCAGTCCCACCACAGGGGCCACTGAAGCTTTCTTT; CDR3: CASSPTTGATEAFF
V: TRBV19; D: -; size: -; J: TRBJ2-1; DNA: TGTGCCAGTAGTCCAGATTACAATGAGCAGTTCTTC; CDR3: CASSPDYNEQFF
V: TRBV11-2; D: -; size: -; J: TRBJ2-5; DNA: TGTGCCAGCAGCTTGTGGAGCGGGGAGACCCAGTACTTC; CDR3: CASSLWSGETQYF
V: TRBV5-1; D: -; size: -; J: TRBJ1-1; DNA: TGCGCCAGCAGCCAGGGACAATTTACTGAAGCTTTCTTT; CDR3: CASSQGQFTEAFF
V: TRBV24-1; D: -; size: -; J: TRBJ2-2; DNA: TGTGCCACCAGTGATTTGGTGACTAGACAGCTGTTTTTT; CDR3: CATSDLVTRQLFF
V: TRBV2; D: -; size: -; J: TRBJ2-7; DNA: TGTGCCAGCAGCGCTACACGGAGCGAGCAGTACTTC; CDR3: CASSATRSEQYF
V: TRBV11-1; D: TRBD2; size: -; J: TRBJ2-1; DNA: TGTGCCAGCAGTCGAACTAGCGGGGGGTACAATGAGCAGTTCTTC; CDR3: CASSRTSGGYNEQFF
V: TRBV30; D: -; size: -; J: TRBJ1-5; DNA: TGTGCCTGGAGTCGGGGGGGCGACGGGCCCCAGCATTTT; CDR3: CAWSRGGDGPQHF
V: TRBV20-1; D: TRBD1; size: once; J: TRBJ1-1; DNA: TGCAGTGCTAGTGACTCCGGGACAGGGCGCAGGGCTGAAGCTTTCTTT; CDR3: CSASDSGTGRRAEAFF
V: TRBV2; D: -; size: -; J: TRBJ1-2; DNA: TGTGCCAGCAGTGATCGAACAGGTTGGTCCCTAAACTATGGCTACACCTTC; CDR3: CASSDRTGWSLNYGYTF
V: TRBV21-1; D: -; size: -; J: TRBJ2-1; DNA: TGTGCCAGCAGCAAATTGGAGGGGTTAACGGACAATGAGCAGTTCTTC; CDR3: CASSKLEGLTDNEQFF
V: TRBV2; D: -; size: -; J: TRBJ2-2; DNA: TGTGCCAGCAGTAACAGGGCCAGCGGCACCGGGGAGCTGTTTTTT; CDR3: CASSNRASGTGELFF
V: TRBV19; D: TRBD2; size: -; J: TRBJ2-6; DNA: TGTGCCAGTAGTATGGCGGGGGTGGCGATCGGGGCCAACGTCCTGACTTTC; CDR3: CASSMAGVAIGANVLTF
V: TRBV24-1; D: -; size: -; J: TRBJ2-5; DNA: TGTGCCACCAGTGATTTCGGGCAGGGTCTCCATGAGACCCAGTACTTC; CDR3: CATSDFGQGLHETQYF
V: TRBV7-6; D: -; size: -; J: TRBJ1-1; DNA: TGTGCCAGCAGCTTACAGGGGAGGGACACTGAAGCTTTCTTT; CDR3: CASSLQGRDTEAFF
V: TRBV4-2; D: -; size: -; J: TRBJ2-5; DNA: TGTGCCAGCAGCCAAGGGTCTAGGTTTGCGAGGGAGACCCAGTACTTC; CDR3: CASSQGSRFARETQYF
V: TRBV15; D: TRBD1; size: -; J: TRBJ1-2; DNA: TGTGCCACCAGCAGAGCGGACAGGGGAGTTGGCTACACCTTC; CDR3: CATSRADRGVGYTF